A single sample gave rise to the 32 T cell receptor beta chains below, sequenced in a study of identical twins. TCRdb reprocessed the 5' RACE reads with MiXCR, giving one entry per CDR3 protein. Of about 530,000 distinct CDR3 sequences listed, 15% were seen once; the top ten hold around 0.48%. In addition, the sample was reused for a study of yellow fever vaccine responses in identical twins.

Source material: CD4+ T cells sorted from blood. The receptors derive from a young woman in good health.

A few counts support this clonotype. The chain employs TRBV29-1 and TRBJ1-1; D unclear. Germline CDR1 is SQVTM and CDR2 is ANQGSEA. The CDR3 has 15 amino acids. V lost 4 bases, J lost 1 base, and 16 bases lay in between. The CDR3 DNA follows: TGCAGCGTTGTTCCCGGGTTTAACCCGAACACTGAAGCTTTCTTT. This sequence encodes CSVVPGFNPNTEAFF.

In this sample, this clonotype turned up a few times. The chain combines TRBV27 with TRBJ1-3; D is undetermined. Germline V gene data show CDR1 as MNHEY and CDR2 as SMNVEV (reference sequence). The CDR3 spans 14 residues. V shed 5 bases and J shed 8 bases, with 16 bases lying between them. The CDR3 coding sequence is TGTGCCAGCAGTGCAAGACACGTCGGATACACCATATATTTT. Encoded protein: CASSARHVGYTIYF.

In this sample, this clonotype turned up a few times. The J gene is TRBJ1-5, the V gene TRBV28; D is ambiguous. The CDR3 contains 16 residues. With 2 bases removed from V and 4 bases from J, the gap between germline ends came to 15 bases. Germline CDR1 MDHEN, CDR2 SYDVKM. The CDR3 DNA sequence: TGTGCCAGCAGTTTAAATTGGCCAGATGGGAATCAGCCCCAGCATTTT. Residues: CASSLNWPDGNQPQHF.

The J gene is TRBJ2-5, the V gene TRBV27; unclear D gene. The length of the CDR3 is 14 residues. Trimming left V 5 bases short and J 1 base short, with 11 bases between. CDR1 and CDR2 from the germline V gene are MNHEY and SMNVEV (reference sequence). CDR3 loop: CASSPRAVQETQYF. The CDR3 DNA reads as TGTGCCAGCAGTCCCCGCGCAGTCCAAGAGACCCAGTACTTC.

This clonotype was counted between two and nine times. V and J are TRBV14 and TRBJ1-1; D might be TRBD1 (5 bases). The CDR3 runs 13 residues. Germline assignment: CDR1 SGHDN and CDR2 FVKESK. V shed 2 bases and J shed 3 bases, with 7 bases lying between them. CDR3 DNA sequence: TGTGCCAGCAGCCAACCAGGGCACACTGAAGCTTTCTTT. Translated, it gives CASSQPGHTEAFF.

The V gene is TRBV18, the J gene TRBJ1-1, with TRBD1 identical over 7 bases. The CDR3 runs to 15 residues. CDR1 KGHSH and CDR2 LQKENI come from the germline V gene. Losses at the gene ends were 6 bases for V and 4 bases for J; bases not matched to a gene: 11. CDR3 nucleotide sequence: TGTGCCAGCTCGACAGGGAGTCAGTATAGCACTGAAGCTTTCTTT. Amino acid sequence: CASSTGSQYSTEAFF.

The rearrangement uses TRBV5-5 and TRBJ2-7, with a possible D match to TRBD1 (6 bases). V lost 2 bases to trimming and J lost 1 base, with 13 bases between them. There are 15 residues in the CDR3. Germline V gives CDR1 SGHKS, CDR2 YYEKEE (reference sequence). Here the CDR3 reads CASSLSAGVSYEQYV. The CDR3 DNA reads TGTGCCAGCAGCTTATCGGCAGGGGTGTCCTACGAGCAGTACGTC.

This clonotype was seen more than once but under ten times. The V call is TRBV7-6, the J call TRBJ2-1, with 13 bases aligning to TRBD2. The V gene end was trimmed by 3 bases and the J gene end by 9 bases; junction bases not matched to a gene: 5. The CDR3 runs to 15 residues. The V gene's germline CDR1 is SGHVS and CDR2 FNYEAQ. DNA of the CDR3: TGTGCCAGCAGCTTCCGGACTAGCGGGGGCCCTGAGCAGTTCTTC. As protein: CASSFRTSGGPEQFF.

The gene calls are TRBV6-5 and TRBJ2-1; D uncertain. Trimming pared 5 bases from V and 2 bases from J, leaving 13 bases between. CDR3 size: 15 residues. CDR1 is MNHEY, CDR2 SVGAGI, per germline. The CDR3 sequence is CASSNPTTPYNEQFF. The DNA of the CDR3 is TGTGCCAGCAGTAACCCTACTACACCCTACAATGAGCAGTTCTTC.

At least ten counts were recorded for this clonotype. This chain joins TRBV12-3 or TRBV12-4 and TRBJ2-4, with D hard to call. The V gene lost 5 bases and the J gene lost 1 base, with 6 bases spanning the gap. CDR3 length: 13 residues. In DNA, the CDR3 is TGTGCCAGCAGTCCCAAGGCCAAAAACATTCAGTACTTC. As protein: CASSPKAKNIQYF.

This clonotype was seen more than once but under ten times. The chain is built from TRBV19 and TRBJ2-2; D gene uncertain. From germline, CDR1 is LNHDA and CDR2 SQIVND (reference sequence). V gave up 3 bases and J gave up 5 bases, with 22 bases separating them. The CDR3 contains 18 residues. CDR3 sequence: CASSMLAFGTTPTGELFF. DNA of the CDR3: TGTGCCAGTAGTATGCTGGCTTTTGGTACGACACCAACCGGGGAGCTGTTTTTT.

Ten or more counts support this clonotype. CDR3 region: CASSLEGELFF. The CDR3 nucleotides read TGTGCCAGCAGCCTTGAAGGGGAGCTGTTTTTT. J is TRBJ2-2 and V is TRBV7-8; unclear D gene. There are 11 residues in the CDR3. Trimming shortened V by 5 bases and J by 8 bases, and 6 bases separated the two germline ends. In germline, CDR1 is SGHVS, CDR2 FQNEAQ. The variable domain in full, with the rest retrieved from reference TRBV7-8 and TRBJ2-2, is GAGVSQSPRYKVAKRGQDVALRCDPISGHVSLFWYQQALGQGPEFLTYFQNEAQLDKSGLPSDRFFAERPEGSVSTLKIQRTQQEDSAVYLCASSLEGELFFGEGSRLTVL.

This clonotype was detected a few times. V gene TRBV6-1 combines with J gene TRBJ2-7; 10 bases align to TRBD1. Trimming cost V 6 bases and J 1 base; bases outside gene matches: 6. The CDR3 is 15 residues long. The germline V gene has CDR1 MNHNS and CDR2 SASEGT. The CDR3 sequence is CASSLRTGGSYEQYF. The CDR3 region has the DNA TGTGCCAGCAGCCTGCGGACAGGGGGATCCTACGAGCAGTACTTC.

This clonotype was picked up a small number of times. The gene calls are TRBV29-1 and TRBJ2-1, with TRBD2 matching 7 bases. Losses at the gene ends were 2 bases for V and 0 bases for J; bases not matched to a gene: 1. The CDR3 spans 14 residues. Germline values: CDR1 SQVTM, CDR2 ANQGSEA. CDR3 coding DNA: TGCAGCGTTGAATGGGGGGGCTCCTACAATGAGCAGTTCTTC. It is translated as CSVEWGGSYNEQFF.

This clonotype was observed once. CDR3: CSAYLAGGNAETQYF. CDR3 sequence (DNA): TGCAGTGCTTACTTAGCGGGAGGGAATGCGGAGACCCAGTACTTC. The chain links TRBV20-1 to TRBJ2-5; 11 nucleotides align to TRBD2. The length of the CDR3 is 15 residues. Germline lookup yields CDR1 DFQATT and CDR2 SNEGSKA (reference sequence). Trimming cost V 5 bases and J 5 bases; bases outside gene matches: 10.

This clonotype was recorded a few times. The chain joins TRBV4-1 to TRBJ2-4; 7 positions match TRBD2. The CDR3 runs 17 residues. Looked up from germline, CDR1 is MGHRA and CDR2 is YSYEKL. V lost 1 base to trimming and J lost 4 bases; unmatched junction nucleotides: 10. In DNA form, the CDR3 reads TGCGCCAGCAGCCAAGGCCCCTTCCGGGAGGTTAAAAACATTCAGTACTTC. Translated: CASSQGPFREVKNIQYF.

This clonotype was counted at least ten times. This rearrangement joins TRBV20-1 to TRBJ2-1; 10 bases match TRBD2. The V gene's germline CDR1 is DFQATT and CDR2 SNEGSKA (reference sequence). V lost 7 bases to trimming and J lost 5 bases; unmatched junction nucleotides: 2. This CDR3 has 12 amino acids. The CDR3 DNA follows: TGCAGTGTAACTAGCGGGAACAATGAGCAGTTCTTC. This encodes CSVTSGNNEQFF.

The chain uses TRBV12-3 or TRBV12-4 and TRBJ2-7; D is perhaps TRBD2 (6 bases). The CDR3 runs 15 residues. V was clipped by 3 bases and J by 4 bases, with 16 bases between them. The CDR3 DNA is TGTGCCAGCAGTTTGCTGGCGGGGAGCCAATACGAGCAGTACTTC. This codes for CASSLLAGSQYEQYF.

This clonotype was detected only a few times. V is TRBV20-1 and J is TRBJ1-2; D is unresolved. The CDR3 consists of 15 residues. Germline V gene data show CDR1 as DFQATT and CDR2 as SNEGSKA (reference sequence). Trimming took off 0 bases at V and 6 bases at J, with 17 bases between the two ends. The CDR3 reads CSARDGGNPLHGYTF. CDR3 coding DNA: TGCAGTGCTAGAGATGGAGGGAATCCCCTGCATGGCTACACCTTC.

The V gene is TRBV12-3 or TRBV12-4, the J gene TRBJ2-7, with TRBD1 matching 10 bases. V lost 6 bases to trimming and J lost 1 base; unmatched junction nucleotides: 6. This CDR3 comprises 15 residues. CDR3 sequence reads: CASRSTDRGSYEQYF. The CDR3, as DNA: TGTGCCAGCAGATCGACGGACAGGGGGTCCTACGAGCAGTACTTC.

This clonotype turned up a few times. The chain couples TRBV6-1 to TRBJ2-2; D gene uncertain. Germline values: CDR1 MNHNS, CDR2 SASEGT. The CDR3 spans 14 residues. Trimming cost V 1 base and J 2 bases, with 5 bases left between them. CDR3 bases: TGTGCCAGCAGTGAAGAACCCAACACCGGGGAGCTGTTTTTT. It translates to CASSEEPNTGELFF.

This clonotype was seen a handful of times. DNA of the CDR3: TGTGCCACCCGGGACAGGGTTAACTATGGCTACACCTTC. It codes for CATRDRVNYGYTF. The genes are TRBV10-3 and TRBJ1-2; 9 nucleotides line up with TRBD1. The CDR3 extends over 13 amino acids. Per the germline V gene, CDR1 is ENHRY and CDR2 is SYGVKD. Trimming cost V 10 bases and J 1 base; bases outside gene matches: 4.

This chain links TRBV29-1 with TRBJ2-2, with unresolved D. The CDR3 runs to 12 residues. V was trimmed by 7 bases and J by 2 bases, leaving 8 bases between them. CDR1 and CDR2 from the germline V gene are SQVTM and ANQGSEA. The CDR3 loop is CSGRVNTGELFF. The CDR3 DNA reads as TGCAGCGGACGGGTTAACACCGGGGAGCTGTTTTTT.

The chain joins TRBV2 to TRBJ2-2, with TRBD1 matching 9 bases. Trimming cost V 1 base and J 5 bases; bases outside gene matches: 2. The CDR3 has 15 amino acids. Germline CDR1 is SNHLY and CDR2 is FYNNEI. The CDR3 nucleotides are TGTGCCAGCAGTGAAGAGGGGACAGGGACCGGGGAGCTGTTTTTT. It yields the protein CASSEEGTGTGELFF.

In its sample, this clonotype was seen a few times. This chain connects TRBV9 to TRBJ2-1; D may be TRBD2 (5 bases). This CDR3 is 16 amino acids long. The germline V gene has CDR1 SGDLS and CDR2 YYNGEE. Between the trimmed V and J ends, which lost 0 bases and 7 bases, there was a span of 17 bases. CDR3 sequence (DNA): TGTGCCAGCAGCGTAGTAGAGGGTAGGTTGAGGAATGAGCAGTTCTTC. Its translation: CASSVVEGRLRNEQFF.

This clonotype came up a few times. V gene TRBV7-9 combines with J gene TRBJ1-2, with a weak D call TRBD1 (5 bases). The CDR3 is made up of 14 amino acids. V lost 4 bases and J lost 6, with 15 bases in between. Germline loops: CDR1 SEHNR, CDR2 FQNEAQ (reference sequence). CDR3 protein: CASSSTVGKHGYTF. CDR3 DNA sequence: TGTGCCAGCAGCTCGACAGTGGGGAAACATGGCTACACCTTC.

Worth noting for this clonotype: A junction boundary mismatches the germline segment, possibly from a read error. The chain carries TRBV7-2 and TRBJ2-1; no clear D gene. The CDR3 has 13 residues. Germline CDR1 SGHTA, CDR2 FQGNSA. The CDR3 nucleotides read TGTGCCAGCAGCCAACCTGAATGGGCAGGTGCGGTCTTC. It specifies CASSQPEWAGAVF.

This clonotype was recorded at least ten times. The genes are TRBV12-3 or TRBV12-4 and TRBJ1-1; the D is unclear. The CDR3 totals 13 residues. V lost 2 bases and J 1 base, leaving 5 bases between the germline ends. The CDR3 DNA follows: TGTGCCAGCAGTTTAATTACGAACACTGAAGCTTTCTTT. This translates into CASSLITNTEAFF.

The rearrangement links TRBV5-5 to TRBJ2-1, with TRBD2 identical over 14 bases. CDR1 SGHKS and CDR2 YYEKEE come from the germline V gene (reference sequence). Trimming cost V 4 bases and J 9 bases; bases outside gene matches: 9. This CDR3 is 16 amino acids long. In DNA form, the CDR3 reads TGTGCCAGCAGCCGATCGGGACTAGCGGGGGTTGGTGAGCAGTTCTTC. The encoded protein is CASSRSGLAGVGEQFF. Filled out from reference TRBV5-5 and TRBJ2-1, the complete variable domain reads DAGVTQSPTHLIKTRGQQVTLRCSPISGHKSVSWYQQVLGQGPQFIFQYYEKEERGRGNFPDRFSARQFPNYSSELNVNALLLGDSALYLCASSRSGLAGVGEQFFGPGTRLTVL.

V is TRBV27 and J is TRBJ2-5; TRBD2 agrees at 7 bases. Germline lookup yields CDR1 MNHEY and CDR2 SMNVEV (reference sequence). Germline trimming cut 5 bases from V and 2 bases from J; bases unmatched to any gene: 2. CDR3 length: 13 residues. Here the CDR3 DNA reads TGTGCCAGCAGTCGGACTAGGCAAGAGACCCAGTACTTC. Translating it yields CASSRTRQETQYF.

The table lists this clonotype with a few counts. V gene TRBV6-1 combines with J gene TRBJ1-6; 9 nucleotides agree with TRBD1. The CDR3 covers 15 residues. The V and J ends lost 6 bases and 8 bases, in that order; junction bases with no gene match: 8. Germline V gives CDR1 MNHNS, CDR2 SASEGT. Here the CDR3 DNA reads TGTGCCAGCAGATCCGCCGGGACAGGGTATTCACCCCTCCACTTT. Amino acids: CASRSAGTGYSPLHF.

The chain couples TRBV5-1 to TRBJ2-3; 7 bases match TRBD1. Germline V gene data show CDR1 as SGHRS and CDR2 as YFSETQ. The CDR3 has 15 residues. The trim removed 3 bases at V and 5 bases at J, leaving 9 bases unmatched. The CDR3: CASSSTGEWRDTQYF. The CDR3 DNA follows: TGCGCCAGCAGCTCAACAGGGGAATGGAGAGATACGCAGTATTTT.